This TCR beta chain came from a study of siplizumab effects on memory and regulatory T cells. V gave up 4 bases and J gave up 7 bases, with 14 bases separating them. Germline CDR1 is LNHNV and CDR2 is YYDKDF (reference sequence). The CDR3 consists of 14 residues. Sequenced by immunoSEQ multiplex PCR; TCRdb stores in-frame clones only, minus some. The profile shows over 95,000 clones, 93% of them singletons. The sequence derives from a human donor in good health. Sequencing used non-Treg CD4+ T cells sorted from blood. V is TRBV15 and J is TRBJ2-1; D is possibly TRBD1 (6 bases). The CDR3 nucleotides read TGTGCCACCAGCATAACAGGGTCCTGGAATGAGCAGTTCTTC. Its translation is CATSITGSWNEQFF.